The 18 T cell receptor beta chains below were found in one sample sequenced in a study of CD8+ T cells in alopecia areata listed by TCRdb under 2018. The library was generated by the immunoSEQ multiplex PCR assay. To provide template for TCR sequencing, every sample had RNA extracted and reverse transcribed into cDNA. TCRdb stores this immuneACCESS table with in-frame sequences only. Part of the clones is absent; in the studies checked, under half of the shortfall reflects unresolved V genes, and no reason is known for the rest. For this sample the table gives about 140,000 clones, of which 86% were detected only once. The ten largest make up around 13% of the sample. The label giving this sample's time point can be read as: about 4 weeks on oral tofacitinib. The treatment or condition label here, explained by the study, means: oral pan-JAK inhibitor, 5-10 mg twice daily. This material consisted of CD8+ T cells sorted from blood, taken at week 4, from a patient treated with tofacitinib. The source is a human donor with alopecia areata.

This rearrangement joins TRBV5-1 to TRBJ2-1; D is unclear. The V gene lost 4 bases and the J gene lost 0 bases, with 8 bases spanning the gap. This CDR3 has 14 residues. Germline V gene lookup returns CDR1 SGHRS and CDR2 YFSETQ. Here the CDR3 reads CASSPEASYNEQFF. CDR3 DNA: TGCGCCAGCAGCCCGGAAGCCTCCTACAATGAGCAGTTCTTC.

This chain connects TRBV29-1 to TRBJ2-7; D is unresolved. CDR3 size: 12 residues. CDR1 is SQVTM, CDR2 ANQGSEA, per germline. V was shortened by 4 bases and J by 6 bases, with 13 bases between the two germline ends. CDR3 amino acids: CSVGPLLSEQYF. The CDR3 nucleotides are TGCAGCGTTGGGCCCCTCCTTTCCGAGCAGTACTTC.

CDR3 in amino acids: CASSIFNNNQPQHF. The DNA for the CDR3 is TGTGCCAGTAGTATTTTCAACAACAATCAGCCCCAGCATTTT. The rearrangement links TRBV19 to TRBJ1-5; D is unclear. Trimming took off 3 bases at V and 3 bases at J, with 9 bases between the two ends. Germline-derived CDR1 and CDR2 are LNHDA and SQIVND (reference sequence). CDR3 length: 14 residues.

Concerning this clone: This CDR3 is also generated by other DNA sequences in the sample. V is TRBV7-9 and J is TRBJ1-1; the D is unclear. Between the trimmed V and J ends, which lost 3 bases and 4 bases, there was a span of 3 bases. CDR1 and CDR2 (germline): SEHNR, FQNEAQ (reference sequence). The CDR3 totals 11 residues. This CDR3 is CASSLGTEAFF. The CDR3 DNA follows: TGTGCCAGCAGCTTGGGCACTGAAGCTTTCTTT. Full variable domain (missing parts from reference TRBV7-9 and TRBJ1-1): DTGVSQNPRHKITKRGQNVTFRCDPISEHNRLYWYRQTLGQGPEFLTYFQNEAQLEKSRLLSDRFSAERPKGSFSTLEIQRTEQGDSAMYLCASSLGTEAFFGQGTRLTVV.

J is TRBJ2-1 and V is TRBV10-2; 9 positions agree with TRBD2. The CDR3 runs to 13 residues. Germline values: CDR1 WSHSY, CDR2 SAAADI. The J segment lost 4 bases and the V segment lost 9 bases, leaving 4 bases of the junction unmatched. The CDR3 here is CASSGGAYNEQFF. Here the CDR3 DNA reads TGCGCCAGTAGCGGGGGCGCTTACAATGAGCAGTTCTTC.

In its sample, this clone was seen a few times. The gene calls are TRBV27 and TRBJ1-2; TRBD1 is a possible D gene (5 bases). Looked up from germline, CDR1 is MNHEY and CDR2 is SMNVEV (reference sequence). Trimming removed 4 bases at V and 8 bases at J, with 23 bases between. This CDR3 contains 16 residues. CDR3 sequence reads: CASSSFGGEIRRGYTF. CDR3 DNA sequence: TGTGCCAGCAGTTCCTTCGGGGGGGAGATACGAAGAGGCTACACCTTC.

This chain links TRBV29-1 with TRBJ2-1, with D maybe TRBD2 (6 bases). This CDR3 contains 13 residues. Per the germline V gene, CDR1 is SQVTM and CDR2 is ANQGSEA. V shed 6 bases and J shed 8 bases, with 17 bases lying between them. The CDR3 bases are TGCAGCGTAATATCCGGGAGTGGGGATGAGCAGTTCTTC. It translates to CSVISGSGDEQFF.

This clone was observed a single time. The chain couples TRBV9 to TRBJ2-1; D not resolved. V lost 0 bases to trimming and J lost 5 bases, with 6 bases between them. CDR3 length: 13 amino acids. In germline, CDR1 is SGDLS, CDR2 YYNGEE. For the CDR3, the DNA is TGTGCCAGCAGCGTAGGAAAGAACAATGAGCAGTTCTTC. It codes for CASSVGKNNEQFF.

The chain links TRBV29-1 to TRBJ2-7; 7 bases map to TRBD1. The V gene's germline CDR1 is SQVTM and CDR2 ANQGSEA. V lost 2 bases, J lost 6 bases, and 4 bases stayed unmatched. The CDR3 is 12 amino acids. This CDR3 is CSVEWTGREQYF. DNA of the CDR3: TGCAGCGTTGAATGGACAGGACGCGAGCAGTACTTC.

This rearrangement joins TRBV7-9 to TRBJ2-5; no clear D gene. The V gene lost 4 bases and the J gene lost 0 bases, with 9 bases spanning the gap. The CDR3 runs to 14 residues. The V gene's germline CDR1 is SEHNR and CDR2 FQNEAQ (reference sequence). In DNA form, the CDR3 reads TGTGCCAGCAGCTGGGATAAGTACCAAGAGACCCAGTACTTC. Encoded protein: CASSWDKYQETQYF.

V and J are TRBV5-1 and TRBJ1-1; maybe TRBD1 (6 bases). Trimming removed 4 bases from V and 4 bases from J, with 8 bases in between. The CDR3 loop spans 12 amino acids. The germline V gene encodes CDR1 SGHRS and CDR2 YFSETQ. The DNA of the CDR3 is TGCGCCAGCAGCCAAGGGGGCACTGAAGCTTTCTTT. Translating gives CASSQGGTEAFF.

The gene calls are TRBV29-1 and TRBJ2-7; tentatively, D is TRBD1 or TRBD2 (5 bases each). CDR3 size: 13 residues. With 6 bases removed from V and 1 base from J, the gap between germline ends came to 13 bases. Germline V gene lookup returns CDR1 SQVTM and CDR2 ANQGSEA. In nucleotides, the CDR3 is TGCAGCGTAGAGATGGGGGTATCCTACGAGCAGTACTTC. This translates into CSVEMGVSYEQYF.

The chain employs TRBV5-5 and TRBJ1-1; possible D gene TRBD1, 5 bases. CDR3 size: 14 residues. Looked up from germline, CDR1 is SGHKS and CDR2 is YYEKEE (reference sequence). The V end lost 4 bases, the J end lost 6 bases, and 16 bases lay between the germline ends. CDR3 bases: TGTGCCAGCAGCCTTGAAGGGGTATCTGCTGAAGCTTTCTTT. This encodes CASSLEGVSAEAFF.

This clone was counted a few times. The J gene is TRBJ2-4, the V gene TRBV7-9; 10 bases map to TRBD1. The CDR3 spans 14 residues. Germline CDR1 SEHNR, CDR2 FQNEAQ (reference sequence). V dropped 5 bases and J dropped 9; count of bases not matched to a gene: 7. The CDR3 DNA reads as TGTGCCAGCAGCCCCGGGACAGGGGAGGGCATTCAGTACTTC. It yields the protein CASSPGTGEGIQYF. Full variable domain (missing parts from reference TRBV7-9 and TRBJ2-4): DTGVSQNPRHKITKRGQNVTFRCDPISEHNRLYWYRQTLGQGPEFLTYFQNEAQLEKSRLLSDRFSAERPKGSFSTLEIQRTEQGDSAMYLCASSPGTGEGIQYFGAGTRLSVL.

The V call is TRBV2, the J call TRBJ1-2, with a possible D match to TRBD1 (6 bases). The V end was cut by 6 bases, the J end by 3 bases, with 8 bases between. CDR1 is SNHLY and CDR2 is FYNNEI in the germline V gene. This CDR3 spans 12 amino acids. The CDR3 DNA is TGTGCCAGCAGACAGGGTTACTATGGCTACACCTTC. This sequence encodes CASRQGYYGYTF.

The chain is built from TRBV7-9 and TRBJ1-2; possible D gene TRBD1, 5 bases. V was shortened by 5 bases and J by 2 bases, with 9 bases between the two germline ends. The CDR3 is made up of 13 amino acids. The V gene's germline CDR1 is SEHNR and CDR2 FQNEAQ (reference sequence). The CDR3 loop is CASSTTENYGYTF. As DNA, the CDR3 is TGTGCCAGCAGCACGACAGAAAACTATGGCTACACCTTC.

The rearrangement joins TRBV5-1 to TRBJ2-7; D uncertain. The ends were cut back, 0 bases at V and 1 base at J, with 5 bases in the middle. CDR1 is SGHRS and CDR2 is YFSETQ in the germline V gene. The CDR3 runs 13 residues. The CDR3 bases are TGCGCCAGCAGCTTGGACGCATCCTACGAGCAGTACTTC. Translating gives CASSLDASYEQYF. Combining the CDR3 with reference TRBV5-1 and TRBJ2-7 gives the whole variable domain KAGVTQTPRYLIKTRGQQVTLSCSPISGHRSVSWYQQTPGQGLQFLFEYFSETQRNKGNFPGRFSGRQFSNSRSEMNVSTLELGDSALYLCASSLDASYEQYFGPGTRLTVT.

This clone was observed a single time. The rearrangement links TRBV6-5 to TRBJ2-2, with D possibly TRBD2 on 6 matching bases. The germline V and J ends were trimmed by 2 bases and 6 bases, with 13 bases remaining between them. This CDR3 region has 15 residues. Germline values: CDR1 MNHEY, CDR2 SVGAGI. The CDR3 loop is CASSYRGGKAGELFF. The DNA of the CDR3 is TGTGCCAGCAGTTACCGCGGCGGGAAGGCCGGGGAGCTGTTTTTT.